The 23 T cell receptor beta chains below all came from one sample that was sequenced in a study of blood T cell repertoires in COVID-19. Sequenced by immunoSEQ multiplex PCR; TCRdb stores in-frame clones only, minus some. The sample has 200,000 to 250,000 clones, around nine tenths seen once. The sequencing input was PBMCs or T cells enriched from blood (not recorded which). Receptors originate from a woman between 18 and 30 years old who had recovered from COVID-19.

The chain has TRBV7-2 and TRBJ1-2, with TRBD1 as a possible D gene (6 bases). The CDR3 runs 13 residues. CDR1 is SGHTA, CDR2 FQGNSA, per germline. V lost 5 bases, J lost 4 bases, and 11 bases lay in between. As DNA, the CDR3 is TGTGCCAGCAGCCCAGACAGGTCCTATGGCTACACCTTC. The encoded protein is CASSPDRSYGYTF.

CDR3 coding DNA: TGCGCCAGCAGCTGGGTAGCGGGTGATAGTGGAGAGACCCAGTACTTC. Its translation is CASSWVAGDSGETQYF. This chain uses TRBV5-1 with TRBJ2-5; 7 bases are shared with TRBD2. The CDR3 has 16 amino acids. With 3 bases clipped from V and 4 bases from J, the junction kept 12 bases outside the gene matches. The V gene's germline CDR1 is SGHRS and CDR2 YFSETQ.

The genes are TRBV9 and TRBJ1-1; D is undetermined. V gave up 3 bases and J gave up 1 base, with 4 bases separating them. CDR3 length: 12 residues. Germline V gives CDR1 SGDLS, CDR2 YYNGEE. This CDR3 reads CASSAENTEAFF. DNA of the CDR3: TGTGCCAGCAGCGCAGAGAACACTGAAGCTTTCTTT.

This chain connects TRBV6-5 to TRBJ1-1; unclear D gene. The ends were cut back, 6 bases at V and 0 bases at J, with 8 bases in the middle. Germline values: CDR1 MNHEY, CDR2 SVGAGI. The CDR3 sequence is 13 residues long. In DNA, the CDR3 is TGTGCCAGCAGCAGAGGGTTGAACACTGAAGCTTTCTTT. Its protein product is CASSRGLNTEAFF.

This clone was seen just once. The rearrangement joins TRBV3-1 (or the pseudogene TRBV3-2) to TRBJ1-1, with D perhaps TRBD1 (6 bases). Trimming removed 1 base at V and 7 bases at J, with 10 bases between. Germline values: CDR1 LGHDT, CDR2 YNNKEL (reference sequence). The CDR3 consists of 13 residues. The DNA for the CDR3 is TGTGCCAGCAGCCAAGGATGGGACAATGAAGCTTTCTTT. This gives the protein CASSQGWDNEAFF.

The chain couples TRBV12-5 to TRBJ1-5, with TRBD1 matching 8 bases. CDR3 length: 14 residues. V shed 5 bases, J shed 9 bases, and the junction held 9 bases outside the gene matches. Germline V gene sequence: CDR1 LGHNT, CDR2 FRNRAP. The chain's CDR3 is CASGVTGGDSPQHF. CDR3 DNA: TGTGCTAGTGGTGTAACAGGGGGTGATTCGCCCCAGCATTTT.

The V gene is TRBV7-2, the J gene TRBJ1-1; D uncertain. The V end was cut by 0 bases, the J end by 0 bases, with 17 bases between. The germline V gene has CDR1 SGHTA and CDR2 FQGNSA. This CDR3 is 18 amino acids long. CDR3 coding DNA: TGTGCCAGCAGCTTAGCAAGTCCAACCCGAGGTATGAACACTGAAGCTTTCTTT. It specifies CASSLASPTRGMNTEAFF.

The rearrangement uses TRBV5-5 and TRBJ1-1; D remains ambiguous. CDR3 size: 15 residues. Germline V gives CDR1 SGHKS, CDR2 YYEKEE (reference sequence). V lost 3 bases to trimming and J lost 6 bases, with 18 bases between them. In nucleotides, the CDR3 is TGTGCCAGCAGCTCGGAGATTAGGTCTTGGGCTGAAGCTTTCTTT. The encoded protein is CASSSEIRSWAEAFF.

The J gene is TRBJ1-1, the V gene TRBV7-9; D gene unclear. Trimming shortened V by 1 base and J by 1 base, and 7 bases separated the two germline ends. The CDR3 consists of 14 residues. Germline loops: CDR1 SEHNR, CDR2 FQNEAQ (reference sequence). CDR3 region: CASSLVGRNTEAFF. The CDR3, as DNA: TGTGCCAGCAGCTTAGTTGGTAGGAACACTGAAGCTTTCTTT.

The count of this clone is one. Here the CDR3 DNA reads TGTGCCAGCAGCCCGGCACGAGGAGCTAATGAAAAACTGTTTTTT. This sequence encodes CASSPARGANEKLFF. The V gene is TRBV5-4, the J gene TRBJ1-4; no clear D. Trimming stripped 4 bases from V and 3 bases from J, with 13 bases between. CDR1 is SGHNT and CDR2 is YYREEE in the germline V gene (reference sequence). The CDR3 sequence is 15 residues long.

The chain's CDR3 is CASSSPILAGGTYEQYF. In DNA form, the CDR3 reads TGTGCCAGCAGCTCCCCCATACTAGCGGGGGGAACCTACGAGCAGTACTTC. The chain carries TRBV11-3 and TRBJ2-7; the match to TRBD2 covers 12 bases. From germline, CDR1 is SGHNT and CDR2 YENEEA. There are 17 residues in the CDR3. V shed 4 bases, J shed 2 bases, and the junction held 9 bases outside the gene matches.

This clone appeared a single time. The chain carries TRBV3-1 (or the pseudogene TRBV3-2) and TRBJ2-7; 14 positions match TRBD2. Germline V gives CDR1 LGHDT, CDR2 YNNKEL (reference sequence). Germline trimming cut 4 bases from V and 4 bases from J; bases unmatched to any gene: 6. This CDR3 is built from 16 residues. CDR3 loop: CASSLRLAGGWYEQYF. CDR3 DNA sequence: TGTGCCAGCAGCCTTAGACTAGCGGGAGGGTGGTACGAGCAGTACTTC.

This chain joins TRBV9 and TRBJ2-2, with 10 bases that match TRBD1. V was pared by 1 base and J by 5 bases, with 14 bases of the junction left unmatched. Germline CDR1 reads SGDLS; CDR2 reads YYNGEE. The CDR3 length is 19 residues. The CDR3 coding sequence is TGTGCCAGCAGCGTATCCCTATACGCACCGGGACAGGGGACCGGGGAGCTGTTTTTT. It codes for CASSVSLYAPGQGTGELFF.

The rearrangement joins TRBV28 to TRBJ1-3; 10 bases are shared with TRBD1. The CDR3 consists of 17 residues. J was trimmed by 0 bases and V by 4 bases; bases with no gene match: 6. Germline CDR1 is MDHEN and CDR2 is SYDVKM. The CDR3 reads CASSSDRGHPSGNTIYF. The CDR3 DNA is TGTGCCAGCAGTTCTGACAGGGGGCACCCCTCTGGAAACACCATATATTTT.

This chain uses TRBV5-5 with TRBJ2-4; TRBD1 aligns across 7 bases. Germline V CDR1 and CDR2: SGHKS, YYEKEE (reference sequence). V gave up 0 bases and J gave up 3 bases; unmatched junction bases: 9. The CDR3 is made up of 17 amino acids. For the CDR3, the DNA is TGTGCCAGCAGCTTGGTTTGGCAGGGGGACCTCAAAAACATTCAGTACTTC. It translates to CASSLVWQGDLKNIQYF.

The chain has TRBV19 and TRBJ2-7; D may be TRBD1 (7 bases). The V gene lost 6 bases and the J gene lost 7 bases, with 19 bases spanning the gap. The CDR3 totals 14 residues. Germline V gene sequence: CDR1 LNHDA, CDR2 SQIVND (reference sequence). In DNA form, the CDR3 reads TGTGCCAGTAGCTGGCGGGACAGTCGTACAGAGCAGTACTTC. Its translation: CASSWRDSRTEQYF.

The chain has TRBV5-6 and TRBJ1-2; 7 bases map to TRBD1. The CDR3 consists of 15 residues. CDR1 SGHDT and CDR2 YYEEEE come from the germline V gene. Germline trimming cut 2 bases from V and 7 bases from J; bases unmatched to any gene: 11. In DNA, the CDR3 is TGTGCCAGCAGCTTTTCCGGACAGGACTACTCTGGCTACACCTTC. Protein product: CASSFSGQDYSGYTF.

This chain connects TRBV12-3 or TRBV12-4 to TRBJ1-5; D unclear. The V end lost 4 bases, the J end lost 9 bases, and 7 bases lay between the germline ends. The CDR3 is made up of 11 amino acids. CDR3 DNA: TGTGCCAGCAGTTGGGGAGGGCCCCAGCATTTT. Translation gives CASSWGGPQHF.

The chain carries TRBV27 and TRBJ1-6; the D gene is possibly TRBD1 (6 bases). V shed 6 bases and J shed 9 bases, with 15 bases lying between them. The CDR3 loop spans 14 amino acids. Germline-derived CDR1 and CDR2 are MNHEY and SMNVEV (reference sequence). In DNA, the CDR3 is TGTGCCAGCAGAGTAGTCGGGGGGCTTTCACCCCTCCACTTT. It translates to CASRVVGGLSPLHF.

V gene TRBV6-5 combines with J gene TRBJ1-6; a weak D match, TRBD1 (6 bases). This CDR3 contains 16 residues. The V end was cut by 4 bases, the J end by 10 bases, with 20 bases between. CDR1 is MNHEY and CDR2 is SVGAGI in the germline V gene. CDR3 sequence (DNA): TGTGCCAGCAGTTCTCCCCCCGCCAGGGGTGACTCACCCCTCCACTTT. Amino acids: CASSSPPARGDSPLHF.

J is TRBJ2-1 and V is TRBV3-1 (or the pseudogene TRBV3-2); TRBD2 matches 11 bases. J lost 6 bases, V lost 2 bases, and 3 bases had no gene match. The CDR3 has 15 amino acids. The germline V gene encodes CDR1 LGHDT and CDR2 YNNKEL (reference sequence). CDR3 coding DNA: TGTGCCAGCAGCCAATTTAGCGGGAGGGCCAATGAGCAGTTCTTC. This codes for CASSQFSGRANEQFF.

CDR3 DNA sequence: TGCGCCAGCAGTCATAGGGACGGGACAAATTCACCCCTCCACTTT. Protein product: CASSHRDGTNSPLHF. J is TRBJ1-6 and V is TRBV23-1; maybe TRBD1 (6 bases). TRBV23-1 counts as an open reading frame of uncertain function. The CDR3 runs to 15 residues. V lost 3 bases, J lost 7 bases, and 13 bases lay in between.

The rearrangement joins TRBV24-1 to TRBJ2-2, with 13 bases that match TRBD2. Germline CDR1 KGHDR, CDR2 SFDVKD. The junction had 6 bases not matched to a gene; V was cut back by 3 bases and J by 3 bases. The CDR3 is made up of 18 amino acids. The CDR3 bases are TGTGCCACCAGTGATCCTCGACTAGCGGGGGGTCACACCGGGGAGCTGTTTTTT. Protein sequence: CATSDPRLAGGHTGELFF.